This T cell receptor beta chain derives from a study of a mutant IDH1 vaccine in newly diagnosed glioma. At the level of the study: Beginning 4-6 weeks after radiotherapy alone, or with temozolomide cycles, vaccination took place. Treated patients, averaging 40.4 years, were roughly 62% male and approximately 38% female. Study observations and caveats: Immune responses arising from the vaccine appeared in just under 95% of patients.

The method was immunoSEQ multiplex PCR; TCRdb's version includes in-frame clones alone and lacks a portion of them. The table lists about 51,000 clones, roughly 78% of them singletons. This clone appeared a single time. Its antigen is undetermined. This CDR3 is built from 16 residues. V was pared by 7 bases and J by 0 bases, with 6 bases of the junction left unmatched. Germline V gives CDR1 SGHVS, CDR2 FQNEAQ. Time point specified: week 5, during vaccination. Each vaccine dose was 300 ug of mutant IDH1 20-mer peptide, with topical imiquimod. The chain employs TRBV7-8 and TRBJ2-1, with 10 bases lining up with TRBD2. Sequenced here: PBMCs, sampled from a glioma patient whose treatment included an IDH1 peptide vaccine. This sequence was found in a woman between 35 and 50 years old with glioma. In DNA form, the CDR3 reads TGTGCCAGCAACCAACTAGCGGGGAGCTCCTACAATGAGCAGTTCTTC. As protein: CASNQLAGSSYNEQFF.